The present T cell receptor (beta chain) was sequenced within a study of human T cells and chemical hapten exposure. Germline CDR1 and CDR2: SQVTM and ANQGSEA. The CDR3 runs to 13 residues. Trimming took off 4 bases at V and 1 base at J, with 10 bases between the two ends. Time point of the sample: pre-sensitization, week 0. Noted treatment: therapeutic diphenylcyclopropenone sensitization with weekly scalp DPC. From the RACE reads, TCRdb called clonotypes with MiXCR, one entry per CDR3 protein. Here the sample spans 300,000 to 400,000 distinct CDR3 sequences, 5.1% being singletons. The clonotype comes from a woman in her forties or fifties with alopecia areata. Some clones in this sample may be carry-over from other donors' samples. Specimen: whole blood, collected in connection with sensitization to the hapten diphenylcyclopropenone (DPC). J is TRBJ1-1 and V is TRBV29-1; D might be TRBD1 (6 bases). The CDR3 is CSVGQVSNTEAFF. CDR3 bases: TGCAGCGTTGGACAGGTCTCGAACACTGAAGCTTTCTTT. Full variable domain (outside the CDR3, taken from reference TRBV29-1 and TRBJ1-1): SAVISQKPSRDICQRGTSLTIQCQVDSQVTMMFWYRQQPGQSLTLIATANQGSEATYESGFVIDKFPISRPNLTFSTLTVSNMSPEDSSIYLCSVGQVSNTEAFFGQGTRLTVV.